This T cell receptor beta chain was captured by sequencing in a study of cytomegalovirus exposure and HLA in healthy donors. Study at large: Across around 400 genotyped donors, approximately 80% landed in the Caucasian-associated ancestry cluster.

The primer mix had 60 Vbeta and 13 Jbeta primers. As originally analysed: A later analysis counted approximately 80 million unique TCR beta chains, about 11 million shared. Some clones are missing from TCRdb's copy, which holds only in-frame ones; the method was immunoSEQ multiplex PCR. V and J calls and clone size are copied from that table; D and trimming were computed from the DNA. The sample contains about 100,000 clones, around 84% of which appear only once. The CDR3 consists of 15 residues. The germline V gene encodes CDR1 LGHNA and CDR2 YNFKEQ. The ends lost 1 base at V and 4 bases at J; junction bases unmatched: 5. There are a few counts of this clone. This cohort consisted of healthy bone marrow donors.

The rearrangement uses TRBV4-2 and TRBJ2-3, with 7 nucleotides matching TRBD2. This clonotype originated in a woman aged 18 to 35 in good health and CMV-seronegative. Specimen: PBMCs. The CDR3 region is CASSQGGRGSDTQYF. The DNA for the CDR3 is TGTGCCAGCAGCCAAGGGGGGAGGGGATCAGATACGCAGTATTTT.